This TCR beta chain was captured by sequencing in a study of blood T cells in healthy people across ages. The CDR3 runs 16 residues. The junction had 8 bases not matched to a gene; V was cut back by 2 bases and J by 7 bases. Germline-derived CDR1 and CDR2 are SGHKS and YYEKEE (reference sequence). Through a sample-barcoded 5' primer and a J-beta primer mix, a second PCR was run for roughly 7 to 12 cycles. Every molecule of cDNA carried a tag from a template-switch adaptor with 12 random nucleotides. Via MiXCR, TCRdb re-called the 5' RACE reads, giving one row per CDR3 protein. The sample lists more than 650,000 distinct CDR3 sequences, 50% to 65% occurring once. All donors came from Russia, were Caucasian and healthy, and spanned ages roughly 6 to 100. Isolation recovered at least 6 million PBMCs from every sample.

Sequencing input: blood. This chain links TRBV5-5 with TRBJ1-5; the match to TRBD1 covers 11 bases. This TCR was sampled from a man at least 80 years old in good health. CDR3 nucleotide sequence: TGTGCCAGCAGCTTCGGGACAGGGGGTCCCCGGCAGCCCCAGCATTTT. Protein product: CASSFGTGGPRQPQHF.